Listed here are 9 T cell receptor beta chains from one sample, sequenced in a study of T cell responses to AZD1222 COVID-19 vaccine. Data came from immunoSEQ multiplex PCR; TCRdb stores just in-frame clones and leaves some out. The sample holds approximately 65,000 clones, 65% to 80% seen once. This sample comprised peripheral blood, obtained on day 0 of AZD1222 vaccination. The source of these receptors is an adult in good health.

The rearrangement joins TRBV12-3 or TRBV12-4 to TRBJ2-1; D gene uncertain. This CDR3 comprises 13 residues. The V and J ends lost 2 bases and 4 bases respectively, with 6 bases between them. The CDR3 here is CASSLKGYNEQFF. The CDR3 DNA follows: TGTGCCAGCAGTTTAAAGGGTTACAATGAGCAGTTCTTC.

The chain employs TRBV4-1 and TRBJ2-5; maybe TRBD2 (7 bases). Per the germline V gene, CDR1 is MGHRA and CDR2 is YSYEKL. V lost 4 bases and J 4 bases, leaving 22 bases between the germline ends. CDR3 length equals 17 residues. CDR3 sequence reads: CASSPQFGVGGPETQYF. Here the CDR3 DNA reads TGCGCCAGCAGCCCCCAATTCGGCGTGGGGGGGCCAGAGACCCAGTACTTC.

The chain links TRBV7-3 to TRBJ2-3; 7 nucleotides agree with TRBD2. CDR3 length: 16 amino acids. Per germline, CDR1 SGHTA and CDR2 FQGTGA. J was trimmed by 2 bases and V by 8 bases; bases with no gene match: 13. The CDR3 reads CASGNRLSGDTDTQYF. The CDR3 bases are TGTGCCAGCGGTAATCGACTCAGCGGGGACACAGATACGCAGTATTTT.

With regard to this clone: Different DNA sequences within this sample yield the same CDR3. This chain joins TRBV24-1 and TRBJ2-2; TRBD1 is a possible D gene (5 bases). V was trimmed by 5 bases and J by 5 bases, leaving 8 bases between them. The V gene's germline CDR1 is KGHDR and CDR2 SFDVKD. This CDR3 has 13 amino acids. The CDR3 DNA is TGTGCCACCAGTGGCCCAGGGACCGGGGAGCTGTTTTTT. As protein: CATSGPGTGELFF.

The genes are TRBV7-8 and TRBJ1-6, with unresolved D. This CDR3 contains 15 residues. CDR1 is SGHVS and CDR2 is FQNEAQ in the germline V gene. V was clipped by 1 base and J by 3 bases, with 7 bases between them. The CDR3 coding sequence is TGTGCCAGCAGCTTAGAGGGCCTCTATAATTCACCCCTCCACTTT. Amino acid sequence: CASSLEGLYNSPLHF.

The CDR3 here is CASSSGRGGYEQYF. The CDR3 DNA is TGTGCCAGCAGTTCAGGCAGGGGGGGCTACGAGCAGTACTTC. The chain is built from TRBV27 and TRBJ2-7; D possibly matches TRBD1 or TRBD2 (7 bases each). The CDR3 length is 14 residues. Deletions cut 4 bases from V and 3 bases from J, with 13 bases between. Germline-derived CDR1 and CDR2 are MNHEY and SMNVEV (reference sequence).

The chain joins TRBV30 to TRBJ2-2; D is perhaps TRBD1 or TRBD2 (5 bases each). The CDR3 runs 14 residues. V shed 5 bases and J shed 6 bases, with 16 bases lying between them. From germline, CDR1 is GTSNPN and CDR2 SVGIG (reference sequence). CDR3 DNA sequence: TGTGCCTGGCGATGGGGACGAGGTCCCGGGGAGCTGTTTTTT. This translates into CAWRWGRGPGELFF.

The chain employs TRBV11-3 and TRBJ2-1; D is possibly TRBD2 (5 bases). CDR3 length: 14 amino acids. Germline CDR1 is SGHNT and CDR2 is YENEEA. V lost 2 bases to trimming and J lost 8 bases, with 13 bases between them. CDR3 region: CASSLPEGFDEQFF. The CDR3 DNA follows: TGTGCCAGCAGCTTACCAGAGGGATTCGATGAGCAGTTCTTC.

This clone showed up just a few times. This chain joins TRBV7-9 and TRBJ1-5, with a weak D call TRBD1 (6 bases). V gave up 5 bases and J gave up 7 bases, with 15 bases separating them. Germline V gene sequence: CDR1 SEHNR, CDR2 FQNEAQ (reference sequence). The CDR3 consists of 14 residues. The CDR3 sequence is CASSKQGNGQPQHF. CDR3 nucleotides: TGTGCCAGCAGCAAACAGGGAAACGGGCAGCCCCAGCATTTT. Complete variable domain (other parts from reference TRBV7-9 and TRBJ1-5): DTGVSQNPRHKITKRGQNVTFRCDPISEHNRLYWYRQTLGQGPEFLTYFQNEAQLEKSRLLSDRFSAERPKGSFSTLEIQRTEQGDSAMYLCASSKQGNGQPQHFGDGTRLSIL.